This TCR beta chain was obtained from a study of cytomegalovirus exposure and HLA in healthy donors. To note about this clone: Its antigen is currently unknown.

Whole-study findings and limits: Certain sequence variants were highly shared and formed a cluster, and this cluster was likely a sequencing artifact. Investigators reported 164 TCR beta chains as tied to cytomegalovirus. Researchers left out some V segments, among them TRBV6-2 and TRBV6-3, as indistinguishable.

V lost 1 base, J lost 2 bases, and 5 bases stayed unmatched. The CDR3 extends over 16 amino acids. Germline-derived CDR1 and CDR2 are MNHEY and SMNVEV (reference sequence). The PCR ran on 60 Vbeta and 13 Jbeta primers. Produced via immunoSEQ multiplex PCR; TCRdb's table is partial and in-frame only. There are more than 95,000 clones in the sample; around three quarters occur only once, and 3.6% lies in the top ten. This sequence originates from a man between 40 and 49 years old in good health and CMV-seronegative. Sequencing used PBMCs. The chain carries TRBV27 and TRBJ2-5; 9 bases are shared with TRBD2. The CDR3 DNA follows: TGTGCCAGCAGTTTATTGGGTAGCGGGGGACAAGAGACCCAGTACTTC. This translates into CASSLLGSGGQETQYF.